This T cell receptor (beta chain) was captured by sequencing in a study of cytomegalovirus exposure and HLA in healthy donors. Use of 60 Vbeta and 13 Jbeta primers characterized the PCR. The table came from immunoSEQ multiplex PCR; TCRdb's copy has only in-frame clones and leaves some out. The data contain under 200,000 clones, roughly 80% of them singletons. Study-wide points: In a later analysis, TCR beta V- and J-gene trimming showed a link to a missense DCLRE1C variant. Near-uniform donor sequencing depth was presumed by presence/absence analyses. CMV serostatus was the only immune exposure information that was available.

Of note for this clone: Its antigen is not identified.

The germline CDR1 and CDR2 sequences are KGHSH and LQKENI. The CDR3 is made up of 15 amino acids. V was clipped by 3 bases and J by 1 base, with 10 bases between them. Sequencing input: PBMCs. The rearrangement uses TRBV18 and TRBJ1-3; no firm D call. The TCR was taken from a woman aged 50 to 60 in good health and CMV-seronegative. CDR3 sequence (DNA): TGTGCCAGCTCACCCCGGAGTTCGTCTGGAAACACCATATATTTT. It translates to CASSPRSSSGNTIYF. The entire variable domain, with the rest obtained from reference TRBV18 and TRBJ1-3, is as follows: NAGVMQNPRHLVRRRGQEARLRCSPMKGHSHVYWYRQLPEEGLKFMVYLQKENIIDESGMPKERFSAEFPKEGPSILRIQQVVRGDSAAYFCASSPRSSSGNTIYFGEGSWLTVV.